The source of this TCR beta chain is a study of PD-L1 blockade in urothelial cancer. Overall study: Most of the roughly 29 patients were men whose urothelial cancer was bladder-origin. Patients had undergone 0 to 3 prior chemotherapy regimens.

This CDR3 has 15 amino acids. V shed 5 bases and J 5 bases; nucleotides not matched to a gene: 9. The V gene's germline CDR1 is KGHSH and CDR2 LQKENI. Each PCR reaction had synthetic TCR analog templates spiked into it. TCRdb's copy holds only in-frame clones and misses some; the assay was immunoSEQ multiplex PCR. The sample lists 60,000 to 85,000 clones; about nine tenths were seen once. The chain uses TRBV18 and TRBJ1-2, with 9 bases identical to TRBD1. The receptor's source is a woman aged 70 to 79 with urothelial cancer. Material: PBMCs, obtained around atezolizumab (anti-PD-L1) treatment. In DNA form, the CDR3 reads TGTGCCAGCTCATCGGGACAGGGTTCAAATTATGGCTACACCTTC. This gives the protein CASSSGQGSNYGYTF.